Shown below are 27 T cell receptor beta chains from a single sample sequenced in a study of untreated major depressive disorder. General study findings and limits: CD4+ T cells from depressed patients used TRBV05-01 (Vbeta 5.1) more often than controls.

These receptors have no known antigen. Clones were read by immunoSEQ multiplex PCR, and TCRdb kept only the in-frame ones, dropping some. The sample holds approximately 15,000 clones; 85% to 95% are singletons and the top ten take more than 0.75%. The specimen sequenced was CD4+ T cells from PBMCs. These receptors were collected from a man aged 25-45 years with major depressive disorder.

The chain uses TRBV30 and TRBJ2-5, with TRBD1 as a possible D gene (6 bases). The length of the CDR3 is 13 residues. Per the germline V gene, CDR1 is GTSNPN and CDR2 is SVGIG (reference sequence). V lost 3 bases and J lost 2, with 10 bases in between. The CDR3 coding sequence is TGTGCCTGGAGACCCAGGGGACAAGAGACCCAGTACTTC. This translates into CAWRPRGQETQYF.

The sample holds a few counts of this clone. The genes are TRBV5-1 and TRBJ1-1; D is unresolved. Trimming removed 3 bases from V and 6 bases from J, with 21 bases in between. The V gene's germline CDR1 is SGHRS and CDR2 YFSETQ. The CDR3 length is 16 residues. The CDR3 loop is CASSSLAQRASAEAFF. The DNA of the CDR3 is TGCGCCAGCAGCTCTTTGGCGCAGCGGGCCAGCGCTGAAGCTTTCTTT.

CDR3 residues: CSARPTGSTDTQYF. The CDR3 nucleotides are TGCAGCGCCCGACCGACAGGTAGCACAGATACGCAGTATTTT. The rearrangement uses TRBV29-1 and TRBJ2-3; possibly TRBD1 for D (6 bases). From germline, CDR1 is SQVTM and CDR2 ANQGSEA. V was clipped by 7 bases and J by 0 bases, with 14 bases between them. The length of the CDR3 is 14 residues.

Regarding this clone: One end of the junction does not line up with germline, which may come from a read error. The CDR3 loop is CASSGDRRLVAF. The CDR3 DNA follows: TGTGCCAGCAGTGGGGACAGGCGCCTGGTTGCGTTT. V and J are TRBV2 and TRBJ1-3, with 8 bases matching TRBD1. The CDR3 consists of 12 residues. CDR1 is SNHLY, CDR2 FYNNEI, per germline.

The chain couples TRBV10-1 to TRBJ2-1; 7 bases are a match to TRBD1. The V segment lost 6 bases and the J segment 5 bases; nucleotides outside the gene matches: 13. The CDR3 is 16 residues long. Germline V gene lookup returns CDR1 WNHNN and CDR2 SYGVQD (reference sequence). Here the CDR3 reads CASSPDLGQADNEQFF. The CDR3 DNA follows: TGCGCCAGCAGCCCCGACCTAGGACAGGCGGACAATGAGCAGTTCTTC.

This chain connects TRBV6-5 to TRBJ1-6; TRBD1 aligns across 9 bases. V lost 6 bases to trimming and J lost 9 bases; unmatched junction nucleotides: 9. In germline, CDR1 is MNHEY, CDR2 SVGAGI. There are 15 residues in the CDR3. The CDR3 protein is CASRVGQGNVSPLHF. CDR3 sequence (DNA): TGTGCCAGCAGAGTCGGACAGGGGAATGTTTCACCCCTCCACTTT.

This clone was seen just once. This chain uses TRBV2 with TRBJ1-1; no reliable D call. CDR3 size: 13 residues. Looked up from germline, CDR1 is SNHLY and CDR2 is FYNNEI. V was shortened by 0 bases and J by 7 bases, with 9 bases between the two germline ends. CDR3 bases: TGTGCCAGCAGTGAAGCGCGTCTGAATGAAGCTTTCTTT. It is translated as CASSEARLNEAFF.

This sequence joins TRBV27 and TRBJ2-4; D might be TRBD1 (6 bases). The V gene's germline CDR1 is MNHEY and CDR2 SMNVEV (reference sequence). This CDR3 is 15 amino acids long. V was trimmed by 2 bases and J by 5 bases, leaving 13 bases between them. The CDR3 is CASSLGTGHQNIQYF. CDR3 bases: TGTGCCAGCAGTTTAGGTACGGGACACCAAAACATTCAGTACTTC.

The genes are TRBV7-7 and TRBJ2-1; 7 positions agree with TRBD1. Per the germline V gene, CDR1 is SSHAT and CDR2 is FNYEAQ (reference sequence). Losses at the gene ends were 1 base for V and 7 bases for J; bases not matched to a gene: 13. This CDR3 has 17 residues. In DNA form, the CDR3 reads TGTGCCAGCAGCTTAGGGGAGAACAGGGGCATCGCGAATGAGCAGTTCTTC. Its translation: CASSLGENRGIANEQFF.

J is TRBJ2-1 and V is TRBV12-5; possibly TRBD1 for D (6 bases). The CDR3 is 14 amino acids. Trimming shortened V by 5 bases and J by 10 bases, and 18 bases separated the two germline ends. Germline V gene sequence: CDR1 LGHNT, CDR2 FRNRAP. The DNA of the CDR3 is TGTGCTAGTGGTCCCAGACAGGCGTTGGGGGAGCAGTTCTTC. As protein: CASGPRQALGEQFF.

The CDR3 reads CASAKPGGGQKAFF. CDR3 nucleotide sequence: TGTGCCAGCGCGAAACCAGGAGGGGGGCAAAAAGCTTTCTTT. The V gene is TRBV11-2, the J gene TRBJ1-1; perhaps TRBD1 as D (6 bases). Trimming left V 8 bases short and J 9 bases short, with 22 bases between. This CDR3 comprises 14 residues. Germline CDR1 reads SGHAT; CDR2 reads FQNNGV.

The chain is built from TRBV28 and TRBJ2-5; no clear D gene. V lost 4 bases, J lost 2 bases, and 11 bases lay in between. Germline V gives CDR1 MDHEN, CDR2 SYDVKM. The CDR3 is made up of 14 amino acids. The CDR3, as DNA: TGTGCCAGCAGTTCCGGGTCTTTTCAAGAGACCCAGTACTTC. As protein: CASSSGSFQETQYF.

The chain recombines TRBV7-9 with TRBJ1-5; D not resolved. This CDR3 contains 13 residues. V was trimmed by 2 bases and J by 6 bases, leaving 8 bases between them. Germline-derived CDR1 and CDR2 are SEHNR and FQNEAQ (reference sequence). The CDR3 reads CASSLNEGQPQHF. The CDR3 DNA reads TGTGCCAGCAGCTTAAATGAGGGTCAGCCCCAGCATTTT.

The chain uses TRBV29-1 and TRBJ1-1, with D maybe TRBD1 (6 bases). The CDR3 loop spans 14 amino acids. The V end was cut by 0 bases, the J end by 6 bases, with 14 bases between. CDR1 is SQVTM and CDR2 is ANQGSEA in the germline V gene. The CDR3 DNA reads TGCAGCGTTGAAGATGGGGGCGTTTCACCTGAAGCTTTCTTT. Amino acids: CSVEDGGVSPEAFF.

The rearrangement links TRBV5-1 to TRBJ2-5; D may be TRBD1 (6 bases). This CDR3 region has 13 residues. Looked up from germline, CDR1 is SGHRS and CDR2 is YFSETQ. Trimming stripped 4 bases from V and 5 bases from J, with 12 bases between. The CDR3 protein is CASSPGDRETQYF. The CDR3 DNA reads TGCGCCAGCAGCCCAGGGGATAGGGAGACCCAGTACTTC.

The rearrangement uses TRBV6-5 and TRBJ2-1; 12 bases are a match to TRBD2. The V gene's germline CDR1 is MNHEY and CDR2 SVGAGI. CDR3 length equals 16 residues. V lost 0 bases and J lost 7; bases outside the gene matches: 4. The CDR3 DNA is TGTGCCAGCAGTTACTCGAGACTAGCGGGGGTGAATGAGCAGTTCTTC. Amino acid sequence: CASSYSRLAGVNEQFF.

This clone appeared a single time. This chain's CDR3 is CASSTGQSPYGYTF. The CDR3 nucleotides read TGTGCCAGCAGCACCGGACAGAGCCCCTATGGCTACACCTTC. The rearrangement uses TRBV9 and TRBJ1-2, with a weak D call TRBD1 (6 bases). Germline V gives CDR1 SGDLS, CDR2 YYNGEE. This CDR3 is built from 14 residues. With 4 bases removed from V and 4 bases from J, the gap between germline ends came to 14 bases.

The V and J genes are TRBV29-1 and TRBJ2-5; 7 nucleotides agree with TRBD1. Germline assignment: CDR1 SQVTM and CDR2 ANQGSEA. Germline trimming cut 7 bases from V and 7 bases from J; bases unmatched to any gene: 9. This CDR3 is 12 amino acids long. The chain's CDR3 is CSAWDSTWTQYF. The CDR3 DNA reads TGCAGCGCCTGGGACAGCACATGGACCCAGTACTTC. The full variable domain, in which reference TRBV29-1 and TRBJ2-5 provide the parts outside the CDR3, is SAVISQKPSRDICQRGTSLTIQCQVDSQVTMMFWYRQQPGQSLTLIATANQGSEATYESGFVIDKFPISRPNLTFSTLTVSNMSPEDSSIYLCSAWDSTWTQYFGPGTRLLVL.

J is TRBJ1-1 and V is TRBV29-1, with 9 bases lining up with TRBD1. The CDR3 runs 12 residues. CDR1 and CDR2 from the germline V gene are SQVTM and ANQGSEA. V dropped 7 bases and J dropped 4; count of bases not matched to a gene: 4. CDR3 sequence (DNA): TGCAGCGGAGGACAGGGGCCCACTGAAGCTTTCTTT. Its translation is CSGGQGPTEAFF.

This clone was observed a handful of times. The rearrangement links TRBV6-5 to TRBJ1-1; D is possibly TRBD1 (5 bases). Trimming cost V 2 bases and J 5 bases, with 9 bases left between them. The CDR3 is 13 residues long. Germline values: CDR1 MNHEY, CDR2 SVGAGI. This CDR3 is CASSYAGRTEAFF. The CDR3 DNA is TGTGCCAGCAGTTACGCAGGGAGGACTGAAGCTTTCTTT.

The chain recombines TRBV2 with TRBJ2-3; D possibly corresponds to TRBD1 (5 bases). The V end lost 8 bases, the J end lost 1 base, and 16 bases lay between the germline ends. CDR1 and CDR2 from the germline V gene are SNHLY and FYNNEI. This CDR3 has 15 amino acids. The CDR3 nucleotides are TGTGCCAGCTCCGATAGGGGTCAAGGCACAGATACGCAGTATTTT. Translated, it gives CASSDRGQGTDTQYF.

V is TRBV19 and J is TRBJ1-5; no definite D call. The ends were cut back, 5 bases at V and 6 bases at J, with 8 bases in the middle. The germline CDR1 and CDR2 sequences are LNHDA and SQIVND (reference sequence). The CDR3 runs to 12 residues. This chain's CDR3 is CASSSRAQPQHF. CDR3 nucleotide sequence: TGTGCCAGTAGTTCGCGGGCTCAGCCCCAGCATTTT.

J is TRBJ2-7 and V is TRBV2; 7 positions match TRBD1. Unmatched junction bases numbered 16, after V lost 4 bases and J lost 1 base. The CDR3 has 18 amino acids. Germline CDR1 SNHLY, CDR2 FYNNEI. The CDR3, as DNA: TGTGCCAGCAGTGGCGAGCCGGGACAGATCTGGGGTTCCTACGAGCAGTACTTC. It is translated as CASSGEPGQIWGSYEQYF.

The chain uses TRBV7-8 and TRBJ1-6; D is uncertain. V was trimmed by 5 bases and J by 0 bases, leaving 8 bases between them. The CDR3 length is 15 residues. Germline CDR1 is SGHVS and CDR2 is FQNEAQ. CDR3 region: CASSRLNSYNSPLHF. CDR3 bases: TGTGCCAGCAGCAGACTGAACTCCTATAATTCACCCCTCCACTTT.

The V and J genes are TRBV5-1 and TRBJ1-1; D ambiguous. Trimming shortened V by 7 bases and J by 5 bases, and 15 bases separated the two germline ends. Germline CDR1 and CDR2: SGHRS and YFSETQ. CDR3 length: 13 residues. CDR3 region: CASVSRSGTEAFF. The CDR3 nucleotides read TGCGCCAGCGTCTCTCGTTCAGGAACTGAAGCTTTCTTT.

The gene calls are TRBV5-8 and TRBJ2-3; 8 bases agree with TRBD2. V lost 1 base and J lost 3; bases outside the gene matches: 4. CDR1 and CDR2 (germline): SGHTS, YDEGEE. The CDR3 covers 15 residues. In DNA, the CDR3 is TGTGCCAGCAGCTTGTGGCGGGGGGCGACAGATACGCAGTATTTT. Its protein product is CASSLWRGATDTQYF.

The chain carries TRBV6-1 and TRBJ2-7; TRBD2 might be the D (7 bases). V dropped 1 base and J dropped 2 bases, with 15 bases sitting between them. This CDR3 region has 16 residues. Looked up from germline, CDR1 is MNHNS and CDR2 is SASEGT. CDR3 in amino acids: CASSEGGIGGAYEQYF. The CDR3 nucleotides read TGTGCCAGCAGTGAAGGCGGTATAGGGGGGGCCTACGAGCAGTACTTC.